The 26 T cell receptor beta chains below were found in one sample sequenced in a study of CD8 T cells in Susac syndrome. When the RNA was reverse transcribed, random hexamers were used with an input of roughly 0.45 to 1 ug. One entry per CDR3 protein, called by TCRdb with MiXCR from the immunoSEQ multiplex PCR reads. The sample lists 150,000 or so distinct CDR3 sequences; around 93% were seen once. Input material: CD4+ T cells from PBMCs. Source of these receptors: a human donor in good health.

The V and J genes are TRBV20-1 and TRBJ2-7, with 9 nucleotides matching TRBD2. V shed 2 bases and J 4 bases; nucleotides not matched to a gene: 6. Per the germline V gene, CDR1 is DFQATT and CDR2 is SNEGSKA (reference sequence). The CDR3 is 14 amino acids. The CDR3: CSARPGLASYEQYF. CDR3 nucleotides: TGCAGTGCTAGACCGGGACTAGCTTCGTACGAGCAGTACTTC.

The CDR3 coding sequence is TGTGCCAGCAGTGAACAACAGGGACAGGGCCCTTACGAGCAGTACTTC. Translated, it gives CASSEQQGQGPYEQYF. The V gene is TRBV6-1, the J gene TRBJ2-7, with 9 bases lining up with TRBD1. Trimming cost V 2 bases and J 4 bases; bases outside gene matches: 9. The CDR3 extends over 16 amino acids. Germline CDR1 reads MNHNS; CDR2 reads SASEGT.

The CDR3 DNA sequence: TGCAGCACCCAGGGGGCAGATACGCAGTATTTT. As protein: CSTQGADTQYF. This rearrangement joins TRBV29-1 to TRBJ2-3; TRBD1 agrees at 7 bases. The CDR3 length is 11 residues. CDR1 and CDR2 (germline): SQVTM, ANQGSEA. V lost 8 bases, J lost 4 bases, and 3 bases stayed unmatched.

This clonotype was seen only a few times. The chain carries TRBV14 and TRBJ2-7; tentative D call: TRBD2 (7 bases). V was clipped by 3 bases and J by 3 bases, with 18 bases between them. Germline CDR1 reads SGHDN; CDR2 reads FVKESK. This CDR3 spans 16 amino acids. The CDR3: CASSQGRGATLYEQYF. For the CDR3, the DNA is TGTGCCAGCAGCCAGGGTCGGGGGGCCACACTCTACGAGCAGTACTTC.

The CDR3 sequence: CASSQETPPQTQYF. The DNA of the CDR3 is TGCGCCAGCAGCCAAGAGACGCCCCCTCAGACCCAGTACTTC. This chain connects TRBV4-1 to TRBJ2-5; D call uncertain. This CDR3 is built from 14 residues. Germline V CDR1 and CDR2: MGHRA, YSYEKL. V lost 0 bases to trimming and J lost 6 bases, with 11 bases between them.

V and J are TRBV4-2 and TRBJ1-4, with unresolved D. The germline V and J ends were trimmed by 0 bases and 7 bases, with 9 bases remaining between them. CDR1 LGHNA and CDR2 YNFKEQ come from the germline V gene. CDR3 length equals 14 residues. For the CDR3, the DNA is TGTGCCAGCAGCCAAGATCCCAACCCTGAAAAACTGTTTTTT. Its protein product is CASSQDPNPEKLFF.

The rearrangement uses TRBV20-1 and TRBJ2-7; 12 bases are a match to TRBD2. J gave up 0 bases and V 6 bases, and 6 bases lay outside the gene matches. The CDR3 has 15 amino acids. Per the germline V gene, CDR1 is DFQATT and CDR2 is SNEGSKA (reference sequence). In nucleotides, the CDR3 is TGCAGTGCCCCCGTGACTAGCGGGGGCTCCTACGAGCAGTACTTC. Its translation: CSAPVTSGGSYEQYF.

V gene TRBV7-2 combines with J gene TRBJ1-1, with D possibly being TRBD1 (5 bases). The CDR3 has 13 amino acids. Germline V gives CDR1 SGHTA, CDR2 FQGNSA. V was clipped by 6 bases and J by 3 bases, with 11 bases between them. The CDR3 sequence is CASSIDSYTEAFF. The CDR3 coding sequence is TGTGCCAGCAGTATCGACAGTTACACTGAAGCTTTCTTT.

CDR3 DNA sequence: TGTGCCAGCAGCGTAGGGGGGGCTACAAGAGAGACCCAGTACTTC. Translation gives CASSVGGATRETQYF. The chain uses TRBV9 and TRBJ2-5; D tentatively reads TRBD1 or TRBD2 (6 bases each). The CDR3 sequence is 15 residues long. The V and J ends lost 0 bases and 4 bases respectively, with 13 bases between them. The germline V gene has CDR1 SGDLS and CDR2 YYNGEE.

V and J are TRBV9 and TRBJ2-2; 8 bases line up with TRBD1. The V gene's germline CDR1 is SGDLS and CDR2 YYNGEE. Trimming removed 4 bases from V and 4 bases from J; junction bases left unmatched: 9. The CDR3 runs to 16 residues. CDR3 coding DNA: TGTGCCAGCAGCTCAAGACAGGGGTATAGCACCGGGGAGCTGTTTTTT. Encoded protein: CASSSRQGYSTGELFF.

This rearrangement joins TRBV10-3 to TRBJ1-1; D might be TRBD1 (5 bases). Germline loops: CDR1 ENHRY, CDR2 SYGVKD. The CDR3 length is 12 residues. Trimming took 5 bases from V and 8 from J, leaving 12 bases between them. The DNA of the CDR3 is TGTGCCATCAGTCAAGGGACGGCCGAAGCTTTCTTT. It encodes CAISQGTAEAFF.

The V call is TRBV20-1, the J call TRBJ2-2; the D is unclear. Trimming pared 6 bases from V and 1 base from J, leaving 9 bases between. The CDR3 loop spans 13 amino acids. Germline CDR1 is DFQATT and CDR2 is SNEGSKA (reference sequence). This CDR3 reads CSAATVNTGELFF. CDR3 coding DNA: TGCAGTGCGGCGACGGTGAACACCGGGGAGCTGTTTTTT.

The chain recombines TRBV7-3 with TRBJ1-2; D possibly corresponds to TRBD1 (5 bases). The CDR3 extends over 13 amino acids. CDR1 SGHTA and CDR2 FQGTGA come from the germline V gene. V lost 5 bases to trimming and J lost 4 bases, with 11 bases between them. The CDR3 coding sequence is TGTGCCAGCAGCCCAGGACAAGCCTATGGCTACACCTTC. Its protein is CASSPGQAYGYTF. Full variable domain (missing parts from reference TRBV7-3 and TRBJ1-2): GAGVSQTPSNKVTEKGKYVELRCDPISGHTALYWYRQSLGQGPEFLIYFQGTGAADDSGLPNDRFFAVRPEGSVSTLKIQRTERGDSAVYLCASSPGQAYGYTFGSGTRLTVV.

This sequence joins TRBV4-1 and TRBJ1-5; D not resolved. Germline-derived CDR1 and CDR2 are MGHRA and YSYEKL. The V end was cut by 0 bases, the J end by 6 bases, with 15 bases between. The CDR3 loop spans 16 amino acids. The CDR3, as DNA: TGCGCCAGCAGCCAAGATGCGGGGAAATTTAGTCAGCCCCAGCATTTT. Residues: CASSQDAGKFSQPQHF.

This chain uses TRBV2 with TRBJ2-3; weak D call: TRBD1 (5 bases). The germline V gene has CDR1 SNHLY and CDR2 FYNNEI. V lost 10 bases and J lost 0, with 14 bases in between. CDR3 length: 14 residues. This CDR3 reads CATAAQGSTDTQYF. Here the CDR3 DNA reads TGTGCCACGGCGGCCCAGGGAAGCACAGATACGCAGTATTTT.

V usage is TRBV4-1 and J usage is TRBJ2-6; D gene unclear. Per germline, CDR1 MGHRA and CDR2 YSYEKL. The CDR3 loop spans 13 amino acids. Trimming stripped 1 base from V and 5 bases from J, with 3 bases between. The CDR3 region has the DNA TGCGCCAGCAGCCAAGTCCGGGCCAACGTCCTGACTTTC. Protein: CASSQVRANVLTF.

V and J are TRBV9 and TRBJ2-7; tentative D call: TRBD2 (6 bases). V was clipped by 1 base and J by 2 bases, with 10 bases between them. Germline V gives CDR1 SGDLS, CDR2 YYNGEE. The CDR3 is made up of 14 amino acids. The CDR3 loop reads CASSVSAGTYEQYF. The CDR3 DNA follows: TGTGCCAGCAGCGTAAGTGCGGGGACCTACGAGCAGTACTTC.

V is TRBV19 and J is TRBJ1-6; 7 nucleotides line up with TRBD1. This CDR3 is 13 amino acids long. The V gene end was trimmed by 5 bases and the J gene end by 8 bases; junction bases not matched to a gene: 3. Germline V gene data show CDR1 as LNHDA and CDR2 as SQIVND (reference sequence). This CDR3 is CASSYRGDSPLHF. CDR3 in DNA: TGTGCCAGTAGTTACAGGGGAGATTCACCCCTCCACTTT.

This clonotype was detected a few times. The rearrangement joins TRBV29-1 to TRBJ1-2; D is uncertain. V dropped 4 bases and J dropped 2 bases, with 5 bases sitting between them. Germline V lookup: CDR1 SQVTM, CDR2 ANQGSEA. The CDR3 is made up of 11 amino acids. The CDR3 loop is CSVGENYGYTF. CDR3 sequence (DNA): TGCAGCGTTGGGGAGAACTATGGCTACACCTTC.

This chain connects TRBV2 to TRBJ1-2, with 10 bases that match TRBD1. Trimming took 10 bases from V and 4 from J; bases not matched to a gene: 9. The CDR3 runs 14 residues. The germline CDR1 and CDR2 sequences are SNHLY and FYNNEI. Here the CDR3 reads CATLPGQGRYGYTF. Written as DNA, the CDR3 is TGTGCCACGCTTCCGGGACAGGGGCGCTATGGCTACACCTTC.

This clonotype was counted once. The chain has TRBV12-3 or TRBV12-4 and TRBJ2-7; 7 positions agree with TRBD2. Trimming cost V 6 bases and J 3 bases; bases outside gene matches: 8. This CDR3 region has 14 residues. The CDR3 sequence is CASSWVGGDYEQYF. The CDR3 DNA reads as TGTGCCAGCAGCTGGGTGGGAGGGGACTACGAGCAGTACTTC.

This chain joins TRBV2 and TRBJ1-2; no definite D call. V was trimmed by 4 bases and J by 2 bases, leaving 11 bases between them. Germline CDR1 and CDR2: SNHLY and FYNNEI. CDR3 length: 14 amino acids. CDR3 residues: CASSGGIQNYGYTF. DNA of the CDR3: TGTGCCAGCAGTGGTGGGATACAAAACTATGGCTACACCTTC. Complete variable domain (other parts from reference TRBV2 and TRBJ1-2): EPEVTQTPSHQVTQMGQEVILRCVPISNHLYFYWYRQILGQKVEFLVSFYNNEISEKSEIFDDQFSVERPDGSNFTLKIRSTKLEDSAMYFCASSGGIQNYGYTFGSGTRLTVV.

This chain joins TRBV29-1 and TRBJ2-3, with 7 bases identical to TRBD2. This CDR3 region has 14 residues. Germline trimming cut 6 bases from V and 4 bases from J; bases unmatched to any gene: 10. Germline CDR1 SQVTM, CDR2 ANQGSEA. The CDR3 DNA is TGCAGCGTGCGACCGGGACTACACGCAGATACGCAGTATTTT. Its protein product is CSVRPGLHADTQYF.

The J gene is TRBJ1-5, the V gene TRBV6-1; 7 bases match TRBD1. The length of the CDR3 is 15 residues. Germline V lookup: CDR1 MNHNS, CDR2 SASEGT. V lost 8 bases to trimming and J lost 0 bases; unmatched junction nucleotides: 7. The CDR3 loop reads CASGGRGDSNQPQHF. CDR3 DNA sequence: TGTGCCAGCGGCGGCAGGGGGGATAGCAATCAGCCCCAGCATTTT.

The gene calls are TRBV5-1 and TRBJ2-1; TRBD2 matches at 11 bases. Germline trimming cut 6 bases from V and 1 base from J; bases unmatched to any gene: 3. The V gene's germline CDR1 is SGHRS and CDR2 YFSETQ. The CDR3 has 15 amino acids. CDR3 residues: CASKTSGDSYNEQFF. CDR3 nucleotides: TGCGCCAGCAAGACTAGCGGGGATTCCTACAATGAGCAGTTCTTC.

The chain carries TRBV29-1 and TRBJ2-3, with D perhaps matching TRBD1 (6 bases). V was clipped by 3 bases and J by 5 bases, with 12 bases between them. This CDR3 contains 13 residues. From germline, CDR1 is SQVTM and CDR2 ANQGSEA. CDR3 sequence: CSVEVTGRDTQYF. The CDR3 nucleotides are TGCAGCGTTGAGGTAACAGGGAGAGATACGCAGTATTTT.